The 28 T cell receptor beta chains in this list originate from one sample, sequenced in a study of OX40 agonist ivuxolimab in advanced cancers. Here immunoSEQ multiplex PCR was the method, and the copy in TCRdb shows in-frame clones only, minus some. The sample lists about 20,000 clones; approximately 83% were seen once. Sequencing used CD4+ or CD8+ T cells sorted from blood, obtained in a trial of the OX40 agonist ivuxolimab. Receptors were obtained from an adult with an advanced solid tumor such as melanoma, head and neck, liver or kidney cancer.

This clone was observed a single time. The chain has TRBV5-1 and TRBJ2-2; D gene unclear. This CDR3 spans 14 amino acids. CDR1 and CDR2 (germline): SGHRS, YFSETQ. The V and J ends lost 2 bases and 5 bases respectively, with 10 bases between them. CDR3: CASSFKSGTGELFF. CDR3 nucleotides: TGCGCCAGCAGCTTCAAATCGGGTACCGGGGAGCTGTTTTTT.

For the CDR3, the DNA is TGTGCCAGCAGTCAGGGGCGCCTGGTTGAAGCTTTCTTT. Its translation is CASSQGRLVEAFF. The chain combines TRBV2 with TRBJ1-1, with a possible D match to TRBD1 (6 bases). V was shortened by 5 bases and J by 7 bases, with 14 bases between the two germline ends. Germline assignment: CDR1 SNHLY and CDR2 FYNNEI. The CDR3 is 13 residues long.

The chain joins TRBV23-1 to TRBJ2-3; 8 positions agree with TRBD1. TRBV23-1 is noted as an ORF with a role that remains uncertain. This CDR3 is built from 18 residues. J was trimmed by 2 bases and V by 0 bases; bases with no gene match: 10. CDR3 protein: CASSQSGQGLFSTDTQYF. The CDR3 DNA is TGCGCCAGCAGTCAATCTGGACAGGGTCTATTTTCCACAGATACGCAGTATTTT.

The rearrangement uses TRBV11-2 and TRBJ1-2, with D unclear. The CDR3 has 16 amino acids. Trimming stripped 5 bases from V and 4 bases from J, with 20 bases between. Germline V lookup: CDR1 SGHAT, CDR2 FQNNGV. The CDR3 bases are TGTGCCAGCAGCGCAACGGCCGGGTGGAATACCTATGGCTACACCTTC. Amino acids: CASSATAGWNTYGYTF.

The J gene is TRBJ2-5, the V gene TRBV21-1; TRBD2, as called in the table, went unchecked against the DNA. TRBV21-1 corresponds to a pseudogene. CDR3 length: 16 residues. DNA for the CDR3: TGTGCCAGCAGCAAGGGGCCGAGCGGGAGAAAGGAGACCCAGTACTTC. Amino acid sequence: CASSKGPSGRKETQYF.

The chain couples TRBV19 to TRBJ1-5; TRBD1 might be the D (5 bases). The length of the CDR3 is 14 residues. From germline, CDR1 is LNHDA and CDR2 SQIVND (reference sequence). The V end was cut by 5 bases, the J end by 7 bases, with 15 bases between. The CDR3 region is CASSLGTLRQPQHF. In DNA, the CDR3 is TGTGCCAGTAGTCTCGGGACTCTCAGGCAGCCCCAGCATTTT.

The rearrangement links TRBV29-1 to TRBJ2-7, with D perhaps TRBD1 or TRBD2 (5 bases each). V was cut by 7 bases and J by 6 bases, with 16 bases left in between. Germline V gene sequence: CDR1 SQVTM, CDR2 ANQGSEA. The CDR3 loop spans 12 amino acids. CDR3: CSAAKGAGEQYF. As DNA, the CDR3 is TGCAGCGCAGCAAAAGGGGCGGGCGAGCAGTACTTC.

J is TRBJ2-7 and V is TRBV27, with TRBD2 matching 7 bases. J was trimmed by 0 bases and V by 3 bases; bases with no gene match: 5. In germline, CDR1 is MNHEY, CDR2 SMNVEV (reference sequence). The CDR3 sequence is 15 residues long. The CDR3 is CASSFSGALSYEQYF. DNA of the CDR3: TGTGCCAGCAGTTTCAGCGGGGCCCTCTCCTACGAGCAGTACTTC.

The rearrangement links TRBV11-2 to TRBJ2-3, with no clear D. This CDR3 has 15 residues. The V end was cut by 2 bases, the J end by 2 bases, with 11 bases between. Germline CDR1 SGHAT, CDR2 FQNNGV. The CDR3 region is CASSLRRPNTDTQYF. The CDR3, as DNA: TGTGCCAGCAGCTTAAGGCGACCCAACACAGATACGCAGTATTTT.

The CDR3 sequence: CASSQDLAGPYEQYF. CDR3 bases: TGTGCCAGCAGCCAAGATCTTGCGGGCCCCTACGAGCAGTACTTC. The chain carries TRBV14 and TRBJ2-7; D perhaps matches TRBD2 (5 bases). Germline V CDR1 and CDR2: SGHDN, FVKESK. Trimming removed 0 bases from V and 2 bases from J, with 11 bases in between. The CDR3 extends over 15 amino acids.

V is TRBV18 and J is TRBJ2-7, with D perhaps matching TRBD2 (5 bases). Trimming took off 6 bases at V and 2 bases at J, with 14 bases between the two ends. The germline gives CDR1 KGHSH, CDR2 LQKENI. This CDR3 region has 14 residues. CDR3 protein: CASSPTVRAYEQYF. DNA of the CDR3: TGTGCCAGCTCGCCAACGGTGAGGGCCTACGAGCAGTACTTC.

The gene calls are TRBV27 and TRBJ2-1; perhaps TRBD1 as D (6 bases). CDR3 size: 13 residues. The V end was cut by 4 bases, the J end by 5 bases, with 9 bases between. The germline gives CDR1 MNHEY, CDR2 SMNVEV (reference sequence). The CDR3 region is CASSSGANNEQFF. DNA of the CDR3: TGTGCCAGCAGTTCAGGGGCCAACAATGAGCAGTTCTTC.

A few counts support this clone. The chain couples TRBV7-9 to TRBJ1-2; D remains ambiguous. The CDR3 consists of 17 residues. Germline CDR1 reads SEHNR; CDR2 reads FQNEAQ (reference sequence). Trimming removed 5 bases at V and 4 bases at J, with 23 bases between. Written as DNA, the CDR3 is TGTGCCAGCAGCCAATCCTTACCTTCGACGGAAACCTATGGCTACACCTTC. This encodes CASSQSLPSTETYGYTF.

The chain links TRBV4-2 to TRBJ2-1; 8 bases are a match to TRBD2. Looked up from germline, CDR1 is LGHNA and CDR2 is YNFKEQ. V lost 2 bases to trimming and J lost 5 bases; unmatched junction nucleotides: 5. CDR3 length: 15 residues. CDR3 coding DNA: TGTGCCAGCAGCCAACCGGGACTAGGGAACAATGAGCAGTTCTTC. This sequence encodes CASSQPGLGNNEQFF.

The chain couples TRBV5-6 to TRBJ2-1; TRBD2 might be the D (6 bases). The CDR3 extends over 14 amino acids. Looked up from germline, CDR1 is SGHDT and CDR2 is YYEEEE. The ends were cut back, 4 bases at V and 4 bases at J, with 12 bases in the middle. CDR3 coding DNA: TGTGCCAGCAGCCTTAGCGGCTCGTACAATGAGCAGTTCTTC. The encoded protein is CASSLSGSYNEQFF.

This chain joins TRBV7-6 and TRBJ2-7; the match to TRBD1 covers 8 bases. The CDR3 covers 15 residues. Germline V gene data show CDR1 as SGHVS and CDR2 as FNYEAQ. V lost 3 bases to trimming and J lost 4 bases; unmatched junction nucleotides: 8. The CDR3 protein is CASSLETGEAYEQYF. CDR3 sequence (DNA): TGTGCCAGCAGCTTGGAGACAGGGGAGGCATACGAGCAGTACTTC.

The V call is TRBV10-2, the J call TRBJ1-2; D gene uncertain. With 4 bases removed from V and 0 bases from J, the gap between germline ends came to 12 bases. The CDR3 runs 15 residues. The V gene's germline CDR1 is WSHSY and CDR2 SAAADI. The CDR3 coding sequence is TGCGCCAGCAGTGGCTTCGAAGGGTCTAACTATGGCTACACCTTC. Its protein is CASSGFEGSNYGYTF.

The rearrangement links TRBV6-5 to TRBJ1-2; TRBD1 aligns across 9 bases. Germline CDR1 MNHEY, CDR2 SVGAGI. This CDR3 comprises 16 residues. Trimming took 2 bases from V and 4 from J; bases not matched to a gene: 8. DNA of the CDR3: TGTGCCAGCAGTTACGGAAATACAGGGGGCGGCTATGGCTACACCTTC. This codes for CASSYGNTGGGYGYTF.

This clone came up a few times. This rearrangement joins TRBV9 to TRBJ1-5, with a tentative D call TRBD1 (5 bases). The length of the CDR3 is 16 residues. The germline V gene has CDR1 SGDLS and CDR2 YYNGEE. The V end lost 3 bases, the J end lost 6 bases, and 19 bases lay between the germline ends. CDR3 region: CASSEVRAGLIQPQHF. As DNA, the CDR3 is TGTGCCAGCAGCGAGGTCAGGGCAGGGTTAATTCAGCCCCAGCATTTT.

The V and J genes are TRBV2 and TRBJ2-5, with TRBD2 matching over 9 bases. This CDR3 spans 16 amino acids. Germline V gene data show CDR1 as SNHLY and CDR2 as FYNNEI. J lost 5 bases, V lost 5 bases, and 12 bases had no gene match. CDR3 sequence reads: CASSTRDSGGPETQYF. CDR3 DNA sequence: TGTGCCAGCAGTACCCGGGATAGCGGGGGACCGGAGACCCAGTACTTC.

The V and J genes are TRBV19 and TRBJ2-1; possible D gene TRBD2, 5 bases. Looked up from germline, CDR1 is LNHDA and CDR2 is SQIVND (reference sequence). CDR3 length: 15 amino acids. The V gene lost 2 bases and the J gene lost 2 bases, with 10 bases spanning the gap. CDR3 nucleotides: TGTGCCAGTAGTATAACCAGCGGAGCCTACAATGAGCAGTTCTTC. It encodes CASSITSGAYNEQFF.

The chain couples TRBV7-6 to TRBJ1-3; D is unresolved. The CDR3 has 13 amino acids. V lost 5 bases and J 1 base, leaving 6 bases between the germline ends. Germline loops: CDR1 SGHVS, CDR2 FNYEAQ. The CDR3 DNA sequence: TGTGCCAGCAGCGCCGGGTCTGGAAACACCATATATTTT. Its translation: CASSAGSGNTIYF.

The V call is TRBV18, the J call TRBJ2-7, with unresolved D. Trimming left V 3 bases short and J 0 bases short, with 15 bases between. Germline CDR1 is KGHSH and CDR2 is LQKENI. The CDR3 length is 16 residues. The CDR3 protein is CASSPSNLGISYEQYF. DNA for the CDR3: TGTGCCAGCTCACCCAGCAACCTAGGAATCTCCTACGAGCAGTACTTC.

The chain carries TRBV6-5 and TRBJ2-7; 8 nucleotides agree with TRBD1. CDR1 and CDR2 (germline): MNHEY, SVGAGI. The J segment lost 3 bases and the V segment lost 7 bases, leaving 11 bases of the junction unmatched. This CDR3 spans 15 amino acids. CDR3 residues: CASIWRAGGVYEQYF. The DNA for the CDR3 is TGTGCCAGCATCTGGAGGGCAGGGGGCGTCTACGAGCAGTACTTC.

The V and J genes are TRBV9 and TRBJ2-1; 10 positions agree with TRBD2. Germline-derived CDR1 and CDR2 are SGDLS and YYNGEE. The CDR3 spans 17 residues. After removal of 3 bases from V and 5 bases from J, the junction contained 11 bases not matched to a gene. The CDR3 loop reads CASSDDPTSGSNNEQFF. The CDR3 DNA follows: TGTGCCAGCAGCGACGATCCGACTAGCGGGTCTAACAATGAGCAGTTCTTC.

The V gene is TRBV11-3, the J gene TRBJ2-7, with TRBD2 matching over 11 bases. V lost 5 bases and J lost 0; bases outside the gene matches: 9. CDR3 size: 17 residues. Germline assignment: CDR1 SGHNT and CDR2 YENEEA. The CDR3 nucleotides are TGTGCCAGCAGCCCTGGGACTAGCGGCCAAAGCTCCTACGAGCAGTACTTC. This translates into CASSPGTSGQSSYEQYF. Combining the CDR3 with reference TRBV11-3 and TRBJ2-7 gives the whole variable domain EAGVVQSPRYKIIEKKQPVAFWCNPISGHNTLYWYLQNLGQGPELLIRYENEEAVDDSQLPKDRFSAERLKGVDSTLKIQPAELGDSAVYLCASSPGTSGQSSYEQYFGPGTRLTVT.

The chain links TRBV6-4 to TRBJ2-3, with D possibly TRBD2 on 5 matching bases. From germline, CDR1 is MRHNA and CDR2 SNTAGT. This CDR3 has 15 residues. V was pared by 0 bases and J by 3 bases, with 10 bases between. CDR3 sequence: CASSDSLGATDTQYF. The CDR3 nucleotides read TGTGCCAGCAGTGACTCACTAGGTGCAACAGATACGCAGTATTTT.

The chain couples TRBV29-1 to TRBJ2-7; 7 nucleotides line up with TRBD1. CDR3 length equals 13 residues. CDR1 and CDR2 from the germline V gene are SQVTM and ANQGSEA. After removal of 7 bases from V and 3 bases from J, the junction contained 9 bases not matched to a gene. The CDR3 region is CSARQGPLYEQYF. The CDR3 DNA is TGCAGCGCCAGACAGGGCCCCCTCTACGAGCAGTACTTC.